What follows are 30 T cell receptor beta chains derived from one specimen sequenced in a study of CD8 T cells in Susac syndrome. RNA in amounts of about 0.45 to 1 ug was reverse transcribed with random hexamers. TCRdb redid the calling of the immunoSEQ multiplex PCR reads with MiXCR, one entry per CDR3 protein. The sample includes 65,000 to 75,000 distinct CDR3 sequences, 85% to 95% of them seen just once. The source material was CD8+ T cells from PBMCs. All receptors derive from a human donor in good health.

J is TRBJ2-7 and V is TRBV19, with D possibly TRBD2 on 5 matching bases. There are 13 residues in the CDR3. Germline values: CDR1 LNHDA, CDR2 SQIVND (reference sequence). With 5 bases removed from V and 0 bases from J, the gap between germline ends came to 8 bases. CDR3 sequence reads: CASSAGVSYEQYF. CDR3 nucleotide sequence: TGTGCCAGTAGTGCCGGGGTCTCCTACGAGCAGTACTTC. Full variable domain (rest looked up from reference TRBV19 and TRBJ2-7): DGGITQSPKYLFRKEGQNVTLSCEQNLNHDAMYWYRQDPGQGLRLIYYSQIVNDFQKGDIAEGYSVSREKKESFPLTVTSAQKNPTAFYLCASSAGVSYEQYFGPGTRLTVT.

The rearrangement joins TRBV29-1 to TRBJ2-6; 7 nucleotides align to TRBD1. This CDR3 has 19 residues. The trim removed 5 bases at V and 3 bases at J, leaving 19 bases unmatched. The germline V gene has CDR1 SQVTM and CDR2 ANQGSEA. Here the CDR3 DNA reads TGCAGCGTTCTCGTTCGGGACAGTTTTGGCGCCGGTGGGGCCAACGTCCTGACTTTC. Amino acid sequence: CSVLVRDSFGAGGANVLTF.

The J gene is TRBJ2-3, the V gene TRBV28; 10 bases are a match to TRBD2. This CDR3 has 16 amino acids. V gave up 4 bases and J gave up 4 bases; unmatched junction bases: 8. Looked up from germline, CDR1 is MDHEN and CDR2 is SYDVKM. CDR3: CASSYPGSGGADTQYF. CDR3 coding DNA: TGTGCCAGCAGTTACCCCGGGAGCGGGGGGGCAGATACGCAGTATTTT.

The chain employs TRBV9 and TRBJ2-1, with 13 bases aligning to TRBD2. Germline V gives CDR1 SGDLS, CDR2 YYNGEE. V was pared by 3 bases and J by 4 bases, with 7 bases of the junction left unmatched. The CDR3 has 17 amino acids. The CDR3 region has the DNA TGTGCCAGCAGCGGATTGACTAGCGGGGGGCCTTACAATGAGCAGTTCTTC. Its protein is CASSGLTSGGPYNEQFF. The full variable domain, rest sourced from reference TRBV9 and TRBJ2-1, is DSGVTQTPKHLITATGQRVTLRCSPRSGDLSVYWYQQSLDQGLQFLIQYYNGEERAKGNILERFSAQQFPDLHSELNLSSLELGDSALYFCASSGLTSGGPYNEQFFGPGTRLTVL.

The V gene is TRBV2, the J gene TRBJ1-2; the D is unclear. V shed 2 bases and J shed 7 bases, with 11 bases lying between them. The CDR3 has 13 residues. Germline values: CDR1 SNHLY, CDR2 FYNNEI. The CDR3 coding sequence is TGTGCCAGCAGTGAACGGGGATTGGGTGGCTACACCTTC. Translation: CASSERGLGGYTF.

V is TRBV7-2 and J is TRBJ2-1, with 7 bases fitting TRBD1. Per the germline V gene, CDR1 is SGHTA and CDR2 is FQGNSA. The CDR3 consists of 16 residues. V lost 4 bases, J lost 2 bases, and 8 bases stayed unmatched. Written as DNA, the CDR3 is TGTGCCAGCAGCTCGACAGGGATGAATCCCTACAATGAGCAGTTCTTC. This gives the protein CASSSTGMNPYNEQFF.

V usage is TRBV5-4 and J usage is TRBJ2-3; no clear D. There are 15 residues in the CDR3. Germline CDR1 reads SGHNT; CDR2 reads YYREEE (reference sequence). Trimming removed 4 bases at V and 4 bases at J, with 16 bases between. In DNA form, the CDR3 reads TGTGCCAGCAGCCTCGGGCCTACCGAGGCAGATACGCAGTATTTT. It translates to CASSLGPTEADTQYF. Drawing the rest from reference TRBV5-4 and TRBJ2-3, the complete variable domain is ETGVTQSPTHLIKTRGQQVTLRCSSQSGHNTVSWYQQALGQGPQFIFQYYREEENGRGNFPPRFSGLQFPNYSSELNVNALELDDSALYLCASSLGPTEADTQYFGPGTRLTVL.

The gene calls are TRBV6-5 and TRBJ2-7, with D perhaps matching TRBD2 (6 bases). Germline CDR1 is MNHEY and CDR2 is SVGAGI. This CDR3 has 14 residues. V was pared by 4 bases and J by 2 bases, with 12 bases between. In nucleotides, the CDR3 is TGTGCCAGCAGTTCAACGGGACTGACCTACGAGCAGTACTTC. It yields the protein CASSSTGLTYEQYF.

This chain links TRBV7-2 with TRBJ1-6; D call uncertain. The V gene lost 4 bases and the J gene lost 3 bases, with 13 bases spanning the gap. Germline CDR1 and CDR2: SGHTA and FQGNSA. The CDR3 extends over 16 amino acids. The CDR3 region is CASSSIDESYNSPLHF. The DNA of the CDR3 is TGTGCCAGCAGCTCTATAGACGAAAGCTATAATTCACCCCTCCACTTT.

V gene TRBV14 combines with J gene TRBJ2-3; a possible D gene is TRBD2 (6 bases). The length of the CDR3 is 13 residues. Looked up from germline, CDR1 is SGHDN and CDR2 is FVKESK. Trimming removed 1 base at V and 14 bases at J, with 16 bases between. CDR3 sequence (DNA): TGTGCCAGCAGCCAAGGGAGGACTACCGGACGGTATTTT. Translated: CASSQGRTTGRYF.

The chain couples TRBV11-2 to TRBJ2-7; D is unclear. CDR3 length: 10 amino acids. Germline loops: CDR1 SGHAT, CDR2 FQNNGV. Trimming cost V 5 bases and J 3 bases, with 2 bases left between them. CDR3 sequence reads: CASSNYEQYF. The CDR3 DNA sequence: TGTGCCAGCAGCAACTACGAGCAGTACTTC.

The V and J genes are TRBV3-1 and TRBJ2-1, with D uncertain. The CDR3 covers 13 residues. V shed 2 bases and J shed 9 bases, with 11 bases lying between them. Germline loops: CDR1 LGHDT, CDR2 YNNKEL (reference sequence). CDR3 nucleotide sequence: TGTGCCAGCAGCCAACCCGGAATCCCTGAGCAGTTCTTC. It translates to CASSQPGIPEQFF.

A single count supports this clonotype. CDR3 DNA sequence: TGTGCCAGCAGCGTAGGCCCACTCCGACAGGGAGGCACTGAAGCTTTCTTT. It encodes CASSVGPLRQGGTEAFF. The chain carries TRBV9 and TRBJ1-1; 7 positions agree with TRBD1. J lost 4 bases, V lost 0 bases, and 12 bases had no gene match. This CDR3 is 17 amino acids long. Germline V CDR1 and CDR2: SGDLS, YYNGEE. The full variable domain, with the rest looked up from reference TRBV9 and TRBJ1-1, is DSGVTQTPKHLITATGQRVTLRCSPRSGDLSVYWYQQSLDQGLQFLIQYYNGEERAKGNILERFSAQQFPDLHSELNLSSLELGDSALYFCASSVGPLRQGGTEAFFGQGTRLTVV.

The chain joins TRBV5-1 to TRBJ2-4; 8 bases fit TRBD1. Germline CDR1 SGHRS, CDR2 YFSETQ. J lost 8 bases, V lost 4 bases, and 5 bases had no gene match. This CDR3 spans 13 amino acids. The DNA of the CDR3 is TGCGCCAGCAGCCCCGGACAGGGAGACATTCAGTACTTC. It codes for CASSPGQGDIQYF.

This clonotype was seen just once. The chain carries TRBV7-2 and TRBJ2-5; 8 bases line up with TRBD2. Losses at the gene ends were 1 base for V and 1 base for J; bases not matched to a gene: 8. The germline gives CDR1 SGHTA, CDR2 FQGNSA. The CDR3 has 17 residues. The CDR3, as DNA: TGTGCCAGCAGCTTAGAGGGCGGGGGGCTCAGCCAAGAGACCCAGTACTTC. Its protein is CASSLEGGGLSQETQYF.

This rearrangement joins TRBV7-2 to TRBJ2-7; no clear D gene. V was pared by 2 bases and J by 0 bases, with 8 bases between. Germline V gives CDR1 SGHTA, CDR2 FQGNSA. This CDR3 comprises 14 residues. The DNA for the CDR3 is TGTGCCAGCAGCTTATACGATGTCTCCTACGAGCAGTACTTC. Translation gives CASSLYDVSYEQYF.

The V and J genes are TRBV4-1 and TRBJ2-1; D may be TRBD1 or TRBD2 (5 bases each). CDR1 and CDR2 from the germline V gene are MGHRA and YSYEKL. Trimming left V 10 bases short and J 8 bases short, with 36 bases between. This CDR3 region has 19 residues. CDR3 DNA sequence: TGCGCCACCACCGTAGCACTAGGGTCAGGGAAAAACGGGTTCGATGAGCAGTTCTTC. Encoded protein: CATTVALGSGKNGFDEQFF.

The genes are TRBV20-1 and TRBJ2-7, with a weak D call TRBD1 (7 bases). The CDR3 totals 16 residues. V was clipped by 6 bases and J by 3 bases, with 24 bases between them. CDR1 and CDR2 (germline): DFQATT, SNEGSKA (reference sequence). The CDR3: CSAAEEDREVYYEQYF. CDR3 DNA: TGCAGTGCGGCAGAAGAAGACAGGGAGGTTTACTACGAGCAGTACTTC.

The chain has TRBV4-3 and TRBJ2-5; 9 positions agree with TRBD1. The CDR3 is 15 amino acids. Germline-derived CDR1 and CDR2 are LGHNA and YSLEER. J was trimmed by 1 base and V by 4 bases; bases with no gene match: 4. As DNA, the CDR3 is TGCGCCAGCAGCCGGGGGACAGGGAGCCAAGAGACCCAGTACTTC. This codes for CASSRGTGSQETQYF.

The chain uses TRBV27 and TRBJ2-1, with a possible D match to TRBD2 (7 bases). Between the trimmed V and J ends, which lost 1 base and 3 bases, there was a span of 16 bases. The CDR3 is 17 amino acids. Germline V gene lookup returns CDR1 MNHEY and CDR2 SMNVEV (reference sequence). For the CDR3, the DNA is TGTGCCAGCAGTTTATTTGGTCCAGGGGAGGGCTACAATGAGCAGTTCTTC. It is translated as CASSLFGPGEGYNEQFF.

The CDR3 bases are TGCGCCAGCAGCCAAGAGGAGTGGGGGACCCCCAAAGGAGAGACCCAGTACTTC. Protein product: CASSQEEWGTPKGETQYF. The chain uses TRBV4-1 and TRBJ2-5, with D possibly called TRBD1 or TRBD2 (5 bases each). Germline V gene sequence: CDR1 MGHRA, CDR2 YSYEKL. V was pared by 0 bases and J by 4 bases, with 21 bases between. The CDR3 runs to 18 residues.

This chain's CDR3 is CASRLAGVSRGETQYF. The CDR3 DNA reads TGTGCCAGCCGACTAGCGGGGGTCTCCCGGGGGGAGACCCAGTACTTC. The genes are TRBV28 and TRBJ2-5; 12 bases are a match to TRBD2. The V and J ends lost 8 bases and 5 bases, in that order; junction bases with no gene match: 12. Germline V lookup: CDR1 MDHEN, CDR2 SYDVKM. This CDR3 region has 16 residues.

This sequence joins TRBV3-1 and TRBJ1-2; 12 bases fit TRBD1. The CDR3 is 16 residues long. Germline CDR1 LGHDT, CDR2 YNNKEL (reference sequence). The V and J ends lost 0 bases and 6 bases, in that order; junction bases with no gene match: 5. CDR3 sequence (DNA): TGTGCCAGCAGCCAAGACCAGGGACAGGGGGCGGATGGCTACACCTTC. Protein: CASSQDQGQGADGYTF.

V and J are TRBV20-1 and TRBJ2-5; 7 nucleotides line up with TRBD2. Germline V gene sequence: CDR1 DFQATT, CDR2 SNEGSKA (reference sequence). CDR3 size: 14 residues. J gave up 7 bases and V 0 bases, and 8 bases lay outside the gene matches. The CDR3 is CSARDEAGLGTQYF. CDR3 nucleotides: TGCAGTGCTAGAGATGAAGCGGGGCTCGGGACCCAGTACTTC.

The chain carries TRBV5-1 and TRBJ1-4, with D hard to call. Germline loops: CDR1 SGHRS, CDR2 YFSETQ. Trimming took off 2 bases at V and 7 bases at J, with 9 bases between the two ends. The CDR3 sequence is 13 residues long. The chain's CDR3 is CASSLRRSEKLFF. The CDR3 bases are TGCGCCAGCAGCTTACGGCGGAGTGAAAAACTGTTTTTT.

The V and J genes are TRBV2 and TRBJ2-2, with D tentatively TRBD2 (7 bases). The V end lost 7 bases, the J end lost 3 bases, and 21 bases lay between the germline ends. CDR1 is SNHLY, CDR2 FYNNEI, per germline. This CDR3 region has 17 residues. The CDR3 is CASTERGGAVHTGELFF. In DNA, the CDR3 is TGTGCCAGCACCGAGAGGGGGGGGGCCGTGCACACCGGGGAGCTGTTTTTT.

This clonotype appeared a few times. The J gene is TRBJ2-5, the V gene TRBV27, with 11 bases that match TRBD2. The CDR3 length is 16 residues. V gave up 5 bases and J gave up 3 bases; unmatched junction bases: 8. Per germline, CDR1 MNHEY and CDR2 SMNVEV (reference sequence). CDR3 region: CASSGAPGLAEETQYF. CDR3 sequence (DNA): TGTGCCAGCAGTGGGGCCCCGGGACTAGCGGAAGAGACCCAGTACTTC.

This sequence joins TRBV4-1 and TRBJ1-1; D not certain. V was shortened by 3 bases and J by 3 bases, with 17 bases between the two germline ends. The CDR3 sequence is 16 residues long. Per the germline V gene, CDR1 is MGHRA and CDR2 is YSYEKL. CDR3 DNA sequence: TGCGCCAGCAGCCAGCGAGGGTCAGGTCCTGACACTGAAGCTTTCTTT. Translating it yields CASSQRGSGPDTEAFF.

The gene calls are TRBV29-1 and TRBJ1-2, with D hard to call. Trimming cost V 2 bases and J 4 bases, with 11 bases left between them. The CDR3 consists of 13 residues. CDR1 is SQVTM, CDR2 ANQGSEA, per germline. The CDR3 is CSVEFGDSYGYTF. CDR3 DNA sequence: TGCAGCGTTGAATTCGGCGATTCCTATGGCTACACCTTC.

The chain carries TRBV3-1 and TRBJ1-1, with D perhaps TRBD1 (5 bases). Germline V gene lookup returns CDR1 LGHDT and CDR2 YNNKEL (reference sequence). There are 17 residues in the CDR3. Trimming left V 0 bases short and J 0 bases short, with 14 bases between. CDR3 sequence (DNA): TGTGCCAGCAGCCAAGATCGTGACAGCTATTTGAACACTGAAGCTTTCTTT. Amino acids: CASSQDRDSYLNTEAFF.